What follows describes a single T cell receptor (beta chain). Its antigen is still unknown. TCRdb's table, derived via immunoSEQ multiplex PCR, lists solely in-frame clones and lacks some. The table includes 50,000 to 65,000 clones, roughly 77% detected once. CDR3 length: 13 residues. Germline CDR1 and CDR2: ENHRY and SYGVKD. V was trimmed by 7 bases and J by 0 bases, leaving 9 bases between them. This specimen comes from a study of radiotherapy plus CTLA-4 blockade in lung cancer. On the study more broadly: Objective response was observed in over 15% of patients, and disease control in around 31%.

Notes on the study in general: Early blood T cell clone dynamics reportedly forecast response best, with interferon-beta. Peripheral blood showed expansion of tumor-derived TCR clones after radiotherapy and ipilimumab.

The sequence came from a human donor with non-small cell lung cancer who had a complete response to radiotherapy plus ipilimumab. The sequences come from peripheral blood, collected from a patient treated with radiotherapy plus ipilimumab. This chain uses TRBV10-3 with TRBJ1-1, with a weak D call TRBD1 (5 bases). CDR3 region: CAIKQGLNTEAFF. The CDR3 region has the DNA TGTGCCATCAAGCAGGGTTTGAACACTGAAGCTTTCTTT.